This TCR beta chain derives from a study of technical replicates of blood from a few donors. TCRdb's copy holds only in-frame clones and misses some; the assay was immunoSEQ multiplex PCR. Counted here are tens of thousands of clones, approximately 94% occurring once; the ten biggest clones make up around 0.25%. CDR1 SGHTA and CDR2 FQGTGA come from the germline V gene. The CDR3 has 20 amino acids. J lost 1 base, V lost 5 bases, and 21 bases had no gene match. The chain carries TRBV7-3 and TRBJ2-3; 7 nucleotides align to TRBD2. This TCR was recovered from a human donor in good health. What was sequenced was T cells isolated from PBMCs. The CDR3 reads CASSPRTSIGRDLRTDTQYF. For the CDR3, the DNA is TGTGCCAGCAGCCCACGGACTAGTATAGGCCGCGACCTTCGCACAGATACGCAGTATTTT.